These 30 T cell receptor beta chains were all obtained from the same sample, sequenced in a study of blood T cell repertoires in COVID-19. Profiled with immunoSEQ multiplex PCR; TCRdb holds only in-frame clones, not every one. The table includes 300,000 to 400,000 clones, about 89% detected once. Sequencing was performed on peripheral blood. The receptors stem from a woman aged 60-70 years with COVID-19, enrolled during active disease.

This chain joins TRBV29-1 and TRBJ2-7; 16 bases align to TRBD2. There are 16 residues in the CDR3. CDR1 is SQVTM and CDR2 is ANQGSEA in the germline V gene. Trimming removed 7 bases from V and 2 bases from J; junction bases left unmatched: 8. CDR3 nucleotides: TGCAGCGGGGACGGGACTAGCGGGGGGGCCGCCTACGAGCAGTACTTC. As protein: CSGDGTSGGAAYEQYF.

This chain joins TRBV3-1 (or the pseudogene TRBV3-2) and TRBJ2-1, with 9 bases aligning to TRBD1. The CDR3 runs 14 residues. The germline V gene has CDR1 LGHDT and CDR2 YNNKEL (reference sequence). The ends lost 4 bases at V and 9 bases at J; junction bases unmatched: 7. CDR3 nucleotides: TGTGCCAGCAGCCCAGGACAGGGGTGGGGTGAGCAGTTCTTC. Protein sequence: CASSPGQGWGEQFF.

This chain joins TRBV5-1 and TRBJ2-2; D unresolved. The CDR3 sequence is 15 residues long. V was clipped by 2 bases and J by 1 base, with 9 bases between them. CDR1 SGHRS and CDR2 YFSETQ come from the germline V gene. CDR3 in amino acids: CASSFVPGNTGELFF. As DNA, the CDR3 is TGCGCCAGCAGCTTCGTCCCGGGGAACACCGGGGAGCTGTTTTTT.

This clone was observed a few times. This rearrangement joins TRBV7-8 to TRBJ2-7, with TRBD2 matching 8 bases. J gave up 3 bases and V 1 base, and 2 bases lay outside the gene matches. The CDR3 consists of 14 residues. Germline CDR1 SGHVS, CDR2 FQNEAQ. The CDR3 DNA reads as TGTGCCAGCAGCTTAGGGGGGACTAGCTACGAGCAGTACTTC. It codes for CASSLGGTSYEQYF.

This sequence joins TRBV6-6 and TRBJ2-2; 10 bases are a match to TRBD1. The CDR3 is 16 residues long. Germline V CDR1 and CDR2: MNHNY, SVGAGI (reference sequence). V lost 4 bases, J lost 6 bases, and 8 bases stayed unmatched. CDR3 nucleotides: TGTGCCAGCAGTTCACTCGGACAGGGGGAGGCCGGGGAGCTGTTTTTT. The encoded protein is CASSSLGQGEAGELFF.

This chain joins TRBV6-5 and TRBJ1-1; 8 bases match TRBD1. The germline CDR1 and CDR2 sequences are MNHEY and SVGAGI. After removal of 8 bases from V and 3 bases from J, the junction contained 5 bases not matched to a gene. This CDR3 has 13 amino acids. CDR3 protein: CASGDRGDTEAFF. CDR3 coding DNA: TGTGCCAGCGGAGACAGGGGAGACACTGAAGCTTTCTTT.

The gene calls are TRBV18 and TRBJ1-5; D call uncertain. The ends were cut back, 3 bases at V and 5 bases at J, with 11 bases in the middle. The CDR3 is 14 amino acids. The germline CDR1 and CDR2 sequences are KGHSH and LQKENI. The chain's CDR3 is CASSPWEVDQPQHF. As DNA, the CDR3 is TGTGCCAGCTCACCTTGGGAGGTTGATCAGCCCCAGCATTTT.

The chain couples TRBV5-1 to TRBJ2-7; 10 positions match TRBD2. The ends lost 0 bases at V and 6 bases at J; junction bases unmatched: 9. This CDR3 region has 16 residues. Germline CDR1 SGHRS, CDR2 YFSETQ. The CDR3 loop is CASSLAPSGGRGEQYF. The CDR3 nucleotides read TGCGCCAGCAGCTTGGCCCCTAGCGGGGGCCGGGGCGAGCAGTACTTC.

The chain uses TRBV11-2 and TRBJ2-5; 13 bases align to TRBD2. The germline V gene encodes CDR1 SGHAT and CDR2 FQNNGV. Trimming cost V 5 bases and J 9 bases; bases outside gene matches: 12. CDR3 length: 16 residues. The CDR3 protein is CASSPGTSGAAGAQYF. CDR3 bases: TGTGCCAGCAGCCCCGGGACTAGCGGGGCCGCCGGGGCCCAGTACTTC.

This chain links TRBV19 with TRBJ1-5; D not resolved. Deletions cut 5 bases from V and 1 base from J, with 9 bases between. Germline CDR1 is LNHDA and CDR2 is SQIVND (reference sequence). The CDR3 runs to 14 residues. CDR3 residues: CASSRRGSNQPQHF. The CDR3 DNA is TGTGCCAGTAGTCGACGGGGAAGCAATCAGCCCCAGCATTTT.

The rearrangement links TRBV6-2 or TRBV6-3 to TRBJ1-1; D ambiguous. Per germline, CDR1 MNHEY and CDR2 SVGEGT. CDR3 size: 14 residues. V lost 7 bases, J lost 0 bases, and 12 bases lay in between. The CDR3 here is CASTPTLMNTEAFF. The CDR3 DNA reads TGTGCCAGCACCCCAACACTAATGAACACTGAAGCTTTCTTT.

This clone showed up just a few times. The chain has TRBV27 and TRBJ2-2, with TRBD2 matching over 10 bases. Germline V gene data show CDR1 as MNHEY and CDR2 as SMNVEV (reference sequence). This CDR3 contains 15 residues. The ends lost 6 bases at V and 7 bases at J; junction bases unmatched: 8. CDR3: CASSPGLAWDGELFF. In nucleotides, the CDR3 is TGTGCCAGCAGCCCGGGACTAGCGTGGGACGGGGAGCTGTTTTTT.

This chain links TRBV6-4 with TRBJ2-3, with TRBD2 matching over 9 bases. The CDR3 length is 14 residues. V lost 10 bases and J lost 2; bases outside the gene matches: 7. CDR1 is MRHNA and CDR2 is SNTAGT in the germline V gene. CDR3: CATGASGDTDTQYF. The CDR3 region has the DNA TGTGCCACCGGGGCTAGCGGGGACACAGATACGCAGTATTTT.

This clone was observed a single time. The rearrangement uses TRBV14 and TRBJ1-6; no clear D gene. V was clipped by 7 bases and J by 7 bases, with 14 bases between them. The CDR3 totals 14 residues. Looked up from germline, CDR1 is SGHDN and CDR2 is FVKESK. CDR3 coding DNA: TGTGCCAGCAAGCAATCCCGGCGGAATTCACCCCTCCACTTT. Translation: CASKQSRRNSPLHF.

This clone was seen a single time. The chain carries TRBV7-9 and TRBJ2-7; 8 bases are a match to TRBD1. CDR1 and CDR2 from the germline V gene are SEHNR and FQNEAQ (reference sequence). The CDR3 consists of 17 residues. Losses at the gene ends were 4 bases for V and 0 bases for J; bases not matched to a gene: 11. The CDR3 protein is CASSSGGGQGPSYEQYF. DNA of the CDR3: TGTGCCAGCAGCTCGGGCGGAGGACAGGGTCCCTCCTACGAGCAGTACTTC.

Here the CDR3 DNA reads TGTGCCAGCAGCTACAGGGTCCAGCCCCAGCATTTT. Protein sequence: CASSYRVQPQHF. This sequence joins TRBV12-3 or TRBV12-4 and TRBJ1-5; TRBD1 might be the D (6 bases). This CDR3 comprises 12 residues. V was shortened by 6 bases and J by 7 bases, with 10 bases between the two germline ends.

This clone was observed a handful of times. This chain uses TRBV6-1 with TRBJ1-3; a weak D match, TRBD1 (5 bases). CDR3 length: 16 amino acids. CDR1 is MNHNS, CDR2 SASEGT, per germline. V lost 1 base, J lost 0 bases, and 10 bases lay in between. The CDR3 reads CASSEELDSSGNTIYF. The CDR3 coding sequence is TGTGCCAGCAGTGAAGAGCTAGACAGCTCTGGAAACACCATATATTTT.

J is TRBJ1-2 and V is TRBV5-6, with TRBD1 as a possible D gene (6 bases). The germline V and J ends were trimmed by 5 bases and 7 bases, with 9 bases remaining between them. Germline-derived CDR1 and CDR2 are SGHDT and YYEEEE. The CDR3 consists of 11 residues. The CDR3 sequence: CASRRDTGYTF. In DNA form, the CDR3 reads TGTGCCAGCAGGAGGGACACTGGCTACACCTTC.

This clone has only one observation. The rearrangement links TRBV15 to TRBJ2-5, with 7 nucleotides matching TRBD2. CDR3 length: 14 amino acids. V lost 4 bases to trimming and J lost 4 bases; unmatched junction nucleotides: 6. Germline V lookup: CDR1 LNHNV, CDR2 YYDKDF (reference sequence). CDR3 in DNA: TGTGCCACCAGCAAGCCAGGGAGGGGAGAGACCCAGTACTTC. Protein: CATSKPGRGETQYF.

The chain combines TRBV6-5 with TRBJ2-7, with TRBD1 matching 10 bases. The CDR3 runs to 14 residues. With V trimmed by 8 bases and J by 4 bases, 8 bases remained unmatched. The germline CDR1 and CDR2 sequences are MNHEY and SVGAGI. CDR3 sequence reads: CASCPRQGAYEQYF. CDR3 DNA sequence: TGTGCCAGCTGCCCTAGACAGGGGGCGTACGAGCAGTACTTC.

The chain is built from TRBV5-1 and TRBJ1-1; 7 bases line up with TRBD1. V dropped 5 bases and J dropped 6; count of bases not matched to a gene: 13. Germline V lookup: CDR1 SGHRS, CDR2 YFSETQ. The CDR3 sequence is 15 residues long. CDR3 sequence: CASRPYDRAYAEAFF. The CDR3, as DNA: TGCGCCAGCAGACCTTACGACAGGGCTTACGCTGAAGCTTTCTTT.

This clone was seen only once. The chain carries TRBV3-1 (or the pseudogene TRBV3-2) and TRBJ2-1; D remains unclear. The CDR3 runs to 16 residues. V lost 0 bases and J lost 0, with 9 bases in between. Germline CDR1 and CDR2: LGHDT and YNNKEL (reference sequence). Written as DNA, the CDR3 is TGTGCCAGCAGCCAAGATCCTTGGAGCTCCTACAATGAGCAGTTCTTC. It yields the protein CASSQDPWSSYNEQFF.

The V gene is TRBV27, the J gene TRBJ1-6, with D unresolved. The germline V gene has CDR1 MNHEY and CDR2 SMNVEV (reference sequence). The CDR3 covers 12 residues. V lost 3 bases and J 9 bases, leaving 6 bases between the germline ends. CDR3 loop: CASSFQFSPLHF. CDR3 in DNA: TGTGCCAGCAGTTTCCAGTTTTCACCCCTCCACTTT.

This chain connects TRBV29-1 to TRBJ1-1, with D unclear. The V gene's germline CDR1 is SQVTM and CDR2 ANQGSEA. This CDR3 contains 15 residues. CDR3 loop: CSGVRTTPVNTEAFF. As DNA, the CDR3 is TGCAGTGGAGTACGCACTACACCGGTCAACACTGAAGCTTTCTTT.

The chain links TRBV5-4 to TRBJ2-7, with TRBD2 matching 9 bases. After removal of 0 bases from V and 3 bases from J, the junction contained 10 bases not matched to a gene. Germline assignment: CDR1 SGHNT and CDR2 YYREEE (reference sequence). This CDR3 spans 17 amino acids. CDR3 bases: TGTGCCAGCAGCTTGGCGACCCTAGCGGGGAACTTCTACGAGCAGTACTTC. Translating gives CASSLATLAGNFYEQYF.

The genes are TRBV6-5 and TRBJ1-5, with TRBD1 matching over 7 bases. CDR1 and CDR2 from the germline V gene are MNHEY and SVGAGI. V dropped 6 bases and J dropped 5; count of bases not matched to a gene: 7. The length of the CDR3 is 14 residues. This CDR3 is CASSDRERHQPQHF. DNA for the CDR3: TGTGCCAGCAGCGACAGGGAGCGGCATCAGCCCCAGCATTTT.

This chain joins TRBV5-1 and TRBJ2-7; the match to TRBD2 covers 10 bases. With V trimmed by 4 bases and J by 2 bases, 9 bases remained unmatched. This CDR3 has 16 amino acids. Germline V gene data show CDR1 as SGHRS and CDR2 as YFSETQ. This chain's CDR3 is CASSGFLAGGPYEQYF. CDR3 nucleotide sequence: TGCGCCAGCAGCGGGTTCTTAGCGGGGGGTCCCTACGAGCAGTACTTC.

The V call is TRBV4-2, the J call TRBJ2-7, with 14 bases fitting TRBD2. With V trimmed by 3 bases and J by 5 bases, 9 bases remained unmatched. Germline V CDR1 and CDR2: LGHNA, YNFKEQ. CDR3 length equals 17 residues. The CDR3 DNA sequence: TGTGCCAGCAGCCACGGACTAGCGGGGGGAGGGGAAAACGAGCAGTACTTC. Protein sequence: CASSHGLAGGGENEQYF.

The chain has TRBV12-3 or TRBV12-4 and TRBJ1-1; no definite D call. Trimming stripped 3 bases from V and 1 base from J, with 6 bases between. The CDR3 length is 13 residues. CDR3 sequence: CASSFGENTEAFF. In DNA, the CDR3 is TGTGCCAGCAGTTTTGGAGAGAACACTGAAGCTTTCTTT.

The gene calls are TRBV5-1 and TRBJ1-1; the D gene is possibly TRBD1 (5 bases). Germline-derived CDR1 and CDR2 are SGHRS and YFSETQ. V gave up 6 bases and J gave up 2 bases, with 14 bases separating them. The CDR3 loop spans 14 amino acids. CDR3 DNA sequence: TGCGCCAGCACCGCTGGGGCACACAACACTGAAGCTTTCTTT. Encoded protein: CASTAGAHNTEAFF.